The rows below give T cell receptor beta chains drawn from one sample of a study of blood T cells in healthy people across ages. TCRdb fed the 5' RACE reads into MiXCR, producing one record per CDR3 protein. In the table there are about 540,000 distinct CDR3 sequences, 20% to 30% of which are singletons. These records were also assigned to another study, of T cells of mothers and their children.

The sample was blood. These receptors were collected from a boy younger than 18 in good health. CDR3s include the opening cysteine and the closing phenylalanine or tryptophan. A D gene is named only where the DNA matches it firmly. For some rows the clone size is stated as once, few or many, or as a class when expanded; others skip it.

D	V	size	J	DNA	CDR3
-	TRBV29-1	-	TRBJ2-7	TGCAGCGTTGTAGGACGGAGTATCTACGAGCAGTACTTC	CSVVGRSIYEQYF
-	TRBV7-9	-	TRBJ1-4	TGTGCCAGCAGCGTCGGCGAGAGCCTCGTGGATGAAAAACTGTTTTTT	CASSVGESLVDEKLFF
-	TRBV6-2/TRBV6-3	-	TRBJ1-1	TGTGCCAGCAGTTCCGAGACTCCGAGAGTAAGGACTGAAGCTTTCTTT	CASSSETPRVRTEAFF
-	TRBV6-1	few	TRBJ2-1	TGTGCCAGCAGTGCCCGGGACCTGACGGGATTTGGGGAGCAGTTCTTC	CASSARDLTGFGEQFF
TRBD2	TRBV4-3	few	TRBJ2-1	TGCGCCAGCAGCCATGCTTGGGGGGGGAATTACAATGAGCAGTTCTTC	CASSHAWGGNYNEQFF
TRBD1	TRBV6-2/TRBV6-3	-	TRBJ2-5	TGTGCCGGCAGTTACTCGACTTGGACAGGGGAAGAGACCCAGTACTTC	CAGSYSTWTGEETQYF
TRBD1	TRBV7-2	-	TRBJ2-3	TGTGCCAGCAGCTCCACCCCCAGGGGGTTCTCTAGCACAGATACGCAGTATTTT	CASSSTPRGFSSTDTQYF
-	TRBV27	few	TRBJ2-7	TGTGCCAGCAGTCCGACCCCCGGCTCCGAGCAGTACTTC	CASSPTPGSEQYF
TRBD1	TRBV4-1	-	TRBJ1-2	TGCGCCAGCAGCCAAGATGATGGGACAGCGCCTAACTATGGCTACACCTTC	CASSQDDGTAPNYGYTF
TRBD1	TRBV15	few	TRBJ1-5	TGTGCCACCAGCAGGAAGGACAGGGGGATGGATCAGCCCCAGCATTTT	CATSRKDRGMDQPQHF
-	TRBV7-2	many	TRBJ2-3	TGTGCCAGCAGCTTAGGGGCAGGGGTTGGCACAGATACGCAGTATTTT	CASSLGAGVGTDTQYF
-	TRBV9	-	TRBJ2-1	TGTGCCAGCAGCGTAGGGCAGCTGGGTGAGCAGTTCTTC	CASSVGQLGEQFF
-	TRBV7-8	-	TRBJ2-7	TGTGCCAGCAGCTTAGCGGTTGCAAGCGGCTACGAGCAGTACTTC	CASSLAVASGYEQYF
-	TRBV3-1	few	TRBJ2-1	TGTGCCAGCAACAGGGGGGGGCCGGAATACAATGAGCAGTTCTTC	CASNRGGPEYNEQFF
-	TRBV14	-	TRBJ2-3	TGTGCCAGCAGCCCGACAGCGGTCACAGATACGCAGTATTTT	CASSPTAVTDTQYF
TRBD2	TRBV7-9	few	TRBJ2-1	TGTGCCAGCAGCTTAGGGGGACTAGCTACCGGGGGGTACAATGAGCAGTTCTTC	CASSLGGLATGGYNEQFF
-	TRBV27	few	TRBJ2-5	TGTGCCAGCAGTCCCGACCAAGAGATCCAGTACTTC	CASSPDQEIQYF
TRBD1	TRBV5-1	-	TRBJ2-5	TGCGCCAGCAGCCCTGGGGACAGGGTGACGTCGTACCAAGAGACCCAGTACTTC	CASSPGDRVTSYQETQYF
TRBD2	TRBV28	many	TRBJ2-1	TGTGCCAGCAGTTTGGGCGGGAGCAGCAATGAGCAGTTCTTC	CASSLGGSSNEQFF
TRBD1	TRBV2	few	TRBJ2-7	TGTGCCAGCAGTGAAGCGCCGTGGGACAGCTCCTACGAGCAGTACTTC	CASSEAPWDSSYEQYF
TRBD2	TRBV20-1	-	TRBJ2-1	TGCAGTGCCCCCGTCCCGGGGGGGTACAATGAGCAGTTCTTC	CSAPVPGGYNEQFF
TRBD1	TRBV27	few	TRBJ1-1	TGTGCCAGCAGAGCAGGGGGTATGAACACTGAAGCTTTCTTT	CASRAGGMNTEAFF
-	TRBV24-1	few	TRBJ2-7	TGTGCCACCAGCCCGGGTCGGGTTGGGTCCTACGAGCAGTACTTC	CATSPGRVGSYEQYF